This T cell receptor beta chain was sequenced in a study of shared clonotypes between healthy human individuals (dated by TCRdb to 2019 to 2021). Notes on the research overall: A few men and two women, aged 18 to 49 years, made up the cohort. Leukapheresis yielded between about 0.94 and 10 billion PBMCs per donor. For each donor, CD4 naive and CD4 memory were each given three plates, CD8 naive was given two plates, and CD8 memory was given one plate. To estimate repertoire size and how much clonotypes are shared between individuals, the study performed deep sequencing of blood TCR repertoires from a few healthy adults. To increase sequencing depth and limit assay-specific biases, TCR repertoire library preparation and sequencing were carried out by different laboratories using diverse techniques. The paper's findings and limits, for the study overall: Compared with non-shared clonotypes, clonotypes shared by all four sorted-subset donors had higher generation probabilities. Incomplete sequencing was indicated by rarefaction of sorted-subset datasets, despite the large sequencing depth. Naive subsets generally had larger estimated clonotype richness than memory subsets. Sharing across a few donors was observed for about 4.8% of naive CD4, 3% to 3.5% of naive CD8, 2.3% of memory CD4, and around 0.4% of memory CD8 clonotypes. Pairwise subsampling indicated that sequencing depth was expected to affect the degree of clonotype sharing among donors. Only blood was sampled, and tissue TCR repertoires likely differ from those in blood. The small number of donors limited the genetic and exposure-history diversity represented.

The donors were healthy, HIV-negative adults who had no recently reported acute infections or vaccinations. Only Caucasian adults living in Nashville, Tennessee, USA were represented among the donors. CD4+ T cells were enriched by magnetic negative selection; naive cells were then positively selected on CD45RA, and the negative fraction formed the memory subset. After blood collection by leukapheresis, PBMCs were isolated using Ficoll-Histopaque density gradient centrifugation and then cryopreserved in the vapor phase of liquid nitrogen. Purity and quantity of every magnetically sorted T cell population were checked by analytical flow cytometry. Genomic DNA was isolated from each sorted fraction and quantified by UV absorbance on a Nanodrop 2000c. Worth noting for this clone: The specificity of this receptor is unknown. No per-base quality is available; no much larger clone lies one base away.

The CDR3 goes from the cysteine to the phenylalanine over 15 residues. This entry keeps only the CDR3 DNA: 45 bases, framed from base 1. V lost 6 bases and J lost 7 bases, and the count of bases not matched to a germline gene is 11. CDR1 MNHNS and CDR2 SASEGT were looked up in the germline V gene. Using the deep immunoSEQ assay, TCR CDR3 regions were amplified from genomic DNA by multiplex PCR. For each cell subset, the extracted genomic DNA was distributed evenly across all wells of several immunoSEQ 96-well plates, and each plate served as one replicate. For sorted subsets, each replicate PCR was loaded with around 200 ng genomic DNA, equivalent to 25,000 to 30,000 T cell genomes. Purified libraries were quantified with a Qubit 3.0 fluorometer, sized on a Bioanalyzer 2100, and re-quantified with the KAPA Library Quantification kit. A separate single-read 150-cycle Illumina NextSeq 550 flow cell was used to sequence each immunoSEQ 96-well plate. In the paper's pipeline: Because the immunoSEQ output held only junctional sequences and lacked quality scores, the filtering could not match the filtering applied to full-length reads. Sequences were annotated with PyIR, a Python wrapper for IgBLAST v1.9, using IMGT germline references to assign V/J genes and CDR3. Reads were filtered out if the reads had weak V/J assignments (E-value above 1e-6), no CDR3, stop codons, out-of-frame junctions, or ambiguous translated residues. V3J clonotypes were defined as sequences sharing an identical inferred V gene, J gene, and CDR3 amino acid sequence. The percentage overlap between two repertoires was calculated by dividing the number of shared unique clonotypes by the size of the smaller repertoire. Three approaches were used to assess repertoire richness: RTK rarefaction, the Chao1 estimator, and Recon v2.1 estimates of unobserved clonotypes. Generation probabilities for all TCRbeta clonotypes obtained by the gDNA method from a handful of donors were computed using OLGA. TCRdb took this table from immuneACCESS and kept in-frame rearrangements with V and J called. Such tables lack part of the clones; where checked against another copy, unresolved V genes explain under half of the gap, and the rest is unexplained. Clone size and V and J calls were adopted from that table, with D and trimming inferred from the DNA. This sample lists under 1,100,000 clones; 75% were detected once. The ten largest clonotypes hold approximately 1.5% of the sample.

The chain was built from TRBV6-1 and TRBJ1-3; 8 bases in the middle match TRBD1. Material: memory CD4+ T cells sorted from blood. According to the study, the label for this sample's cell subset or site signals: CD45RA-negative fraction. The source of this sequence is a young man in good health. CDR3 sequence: CASRDPGGVGNTIYF. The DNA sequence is TGTGCCAGCAGGGATCCAGGGGGCGTCGGGAACACCATATATTTT.